This entry features one TCR beta chain sequence. Other DNA sequences in the same sample also yield this CDR3. In assigning cohorts, the study relied on participant-reported clinical history. Method: immunoSEQ multiplex PCR; TCRdb's copy keeps in-frame clones and lacks some. Altogether approximately 190,000 clones are present, 85% to 90% being singletons, with the ten largest covering roughly 24%. These data come from a study of blood T cell repertoires in COVID-19. Study-level information: Two negative PCRs, clearance, or symptom resolution were required of recovered Cohort 3 donors. From the United States, Italy and Spain came samples of acute and convalescent COVID-19.

Germline CDR1 SGHRS, CDR2 YFSETQ. CDR3 length equals 13 residues. V lost 5 bases, J lost 0 bases, and 8 bases lay in between. This TCR derives from a middle-aged woman in a cohort exposed to, infected with or recovered from COVID-19 (not recorded which). What was sequenced was PBMCs or T cells enriched from blood (not recorded which). V gene TRBV5-1 combines with J gene TRBJ1-1; possible D gene TRBD1, 5 bases. The DNA for the CDR3 is TGCGCCAGCAGTTCGACAGTGAACACTGAAGCTTTCTTT. Residues: CASSSTVNTEAFF.